Each of the 27 T cell receptor beta chains below was sequenced from the same sample in a study of control samples from healthy donors and cancer patients. Data came from immunoSEQ multiplex PCR; TCRdb stores just in-frame clones and leaves some out. The sample holds roughly 450,000 clones, around nine tenths seen once. Sequencing input: PBMCs. The receptors stem from a man in his forties with head and neck cancer.

This clone was observed once. The chain recombines TRBV10-3 with TRBJ2-3; 9 nucleotides match TRBD2. The CDR3 has 14 amino acids. Germline-derived CDR1 and CDR2 are ENHRY and SYGVKD. With 6 bases clipped from V and 1 base from J, the junction kept 2 bases outside the gene matches. The CDR3 bases are TGTGCCATCAGCCGGACTAGCGGCACAGATACGCAGTATTTT. Translating it yields CAISRTSGTDTQYF.

The chain joins TRBV9 to TRBJ2-3; 11 nucleotides line up with TRBD2. Germline V gives CDR1 SGDLS, CDR2 YYNGEE. After removal of 3 bases from V and 4 bases from J, the junction contained 7 bases not matched to a gene. The CDR3 has 16 residues. The chain's CDR3 is CASSGVAGGPSDTQYF. The CDR3 DNA sequence: TGTGCCAGCAGCGGGGTAGCGGGGGGGCCTTCAGATACGCAGTATTTT.

V usage is TRBV4-1 and J usage is TRBJ1-5; tentative D call: TRBD1 (5 bases). Trimming shortened V by 3 bases and J by 0 bases, and 15 bases separated the two germline ends. The CDR3 extends over 17 amino acids. The germline CDR1 and CDR2 sequences are MGHRA and YSYEKL. The CDR3 DNA is TGCGCCAGCAGCCAGGCCGGGACGGCCTATAGCAATCAGCCCCAGCATTTT. Translated: CASSQAGTAYSNQPQHF.

V usage is TRBV5-1 and J usage is TRBJ2-7; TRBD2 aligns across 10 bases. The length of the CDR3 is 16 residues. J lost 1 base, V lost 4 bases, and 8 bases had no gene match. Germline V lookup: CDR1 SGHRS, CDR2 YFSETQ. CDR3 coding DNA: TGCGCCAGCAGCCGGACCTCTAGCGGGGGTTCCTACGAGCAGTACTTC. Its protein is CASSRTSSGGSYEQYF.

This sequence joins TRBV7-9 and TRBJ2-7; TRBD2 aligns across 8 bases. Germline loops: CDR1 SEHNR, CDR2 FQNEAQ (reference sequence). Germline trimming cut 8 bases from V and 4 bases from J; bases unmatched to any gene: 7. This CDR3 is built from 13 residues. The CDR3 spells CASRERERYEQYF. CDR3 DNA: TGTGCCAGCCGCGAGCGGGAGCGGTACGAGCAGTACTTC.

This clone showed up just a few times. The chain is built from TRBV19 and TRBJ2-5, with D tentatively TRBD2 (6 bases). V lost 5 bases to trimming and J lost 5 bases, with 18 bases between them. There are 15 residues in the CDR3. Germline-derived CDR1 and CDR2 are LNHDA and SQIVND (reference sequence). CDR3: CASSPQEGRRETQYF. The CDR3 DNA reads TGTGCCAGTAGTCCCCAGGAGGGCCGGAGGGAGACCCAGTACTTC.

V usage is TRBV11-3 and J usage is TRBJ2-1; TRBD1 matches 9 bases. J lost 7 bases, V lost 5 bases, and 3 bases had no gene match. The CDR3 totals 13 residues. Germline V gene lookup returns CDR1 SGHNT and CDR2 YENEEA. This CDR3 reads CASSLGTGNEQFF. CDR3 DNA sequence: TGTGCCAGCAGCCTTGGGACAGGGAATGAGCAGTTCTTC.

The chain couples TRBV7-3 to TRBJ2-2, with D tentatively TRBD1 (5 bases). The ends were cut back, 7 bases at V and 1 base at J, with 16 bases in the middle. The CDR3 contains 16 residues. The germline gives CDR1 SGHTA, CDR2 FQGTGA. CDR3 coding DNA: TGTGCCAGCACTCAGACGGCAGGGAAGAACACCGGGGAGCTGTTTTTT. Translated: CASTQTAGKNTGELFF.

The chain recombines TRBV6-6 with TRBJ2-2; D perhaps matches TRBD1 (5 bases). The germline V gene encodes CDR1 MNHNY and CDR2 SVGAGI (reference sequence). Deletions cut 5 bases from V and 2 bases from J, with 18 bases between. The CDR3 has 17 amino acids. The DNA for the CDR3 is TGTGCCAGCAGTCCGACGAATCCGACAGTTAACACCGGGGAGCTGTTTTTT. Amino acid sequence: CASSPTNPTVNTGELFF.

The chain uses TRBV4-2 and TRBJ2-3; TRBD2 might be the D (7 bases). The length of the CDR3 is 18 residues. The V gene lost 0 bases and the J gene lost 7 bases, with 23 bases spanning the gap. Germline V CDR1 and CDR2: LGHNA, YNFKEQ. The CDR3 region is CASSQDQVRGLPTNTQYF. The CDR3 coding sequence is TGTGCCAGCAGCCAAGATCAGGTGCGGGGGCTACCCACGAATACGCAGTATTTT.

The table lists this clone with a few counts. The rearrangement uses TRBV28 and TRBJ1-1; D is unresolved. The CDR3 totals 11 residues. The germline V gene encodes CDR1 MDHEN and CDR2 SYDVKM. V lost 4 bases and J lost 7, with 7 bases in between. CDR3 in amino acids: CASSWSGEAFF. The CDR3 DNA sequence: TGTGCCAGCAGTTGGTCGGGTGAAGCTTTCTTT.

Points on this clone: In the same sample, other DNA sequences code for this CDR3. The chain carries TRBV18 and TRBJ1-1; D is ambiguous. The length of the CDR3 is 13 residues. The V gene lost 0 bases and the J gene lost 3 bases, with 5 bases spanning the gap. Germline CDR1 is KGHSH and CDR2 is LQKENI. CDR3 sequence reads: CASSPPGYTEAFF. CDR3 in DNA: TGTGCCAGCTCACCACCTGGGTACACTGAAGCTTTCTTT. Filled out from reference TRBV18 and TRBJ1-1, the complete variable domain reads NAGVMQNPRHLVRRRGQEARLRCSPMKGHSHVYWYRQLPEEGLKFMVYLQKENIIDESGMPKERFSAEFPKEGPSILRIQQVVRGDSAAYFCASSPPGYTEAFFGQGTRLTVV.

The rearrangement joins TRBV5-6 to TRBJ2-1; D unresolved. The CDR3 is 11 residues long. The V gene's germline CDR1 is SGHDT and CDR2 YYEEEE. Trimming took 0 bases from V and 10 from J, leaving 5 bases between them. CDR3 nucleotides: TGTGCCAGCAGCTTGGCGGGCGAGCAGTTCTTC. It is translated as CASSLAGEQFF.

Comments on this clone: This sample also contains other DNA sequences that code for the same CDR3. The chain couples TRBV12-3 or TRBV12-4 to TRBJ2-1, with no clear D. CDR3 size: 11 residues. V dropped 4 bases and J dropped 2 bases, with 0 bases sitting between them. CDR3 region: CASSSYNEQFF. DNA for the CDR3: TGTGCCAGCAGTTCCTACAATGAGCAGTTCTTC.

This sequence joins TRBV27 and TRBJ2-7; D not resolved. In germline, CDR1 is MNHEY, CDR2 SMNVEV (reference sequence). V gave up 5 bases and J gave up 6 bases, with 14 bases separating them. This CDR3 spans 13 amino acids. The CDR3 protein is CASSSRWVSEQYF. The CDR3 nucleotides are TGTGCCAGCAGTAGCCGGTGGGTTTCCGAGCAGTACTTC.

Turning to this clone: In the same sample, other DNA sequences code for this CDR3. This chain links TRBV9 with TRBJ2-1; 12 bases align to TRBD2. The CDR3 is made up of 15 amino acids. Trimming removed 2 bases from V and 6 bases from J; junction bases left unmatched: 3. CDR1 is SGDLS and CDR2 is YYNGEE in the germline V gene. The chain's CDR3 is CASSVELAGGNEQFF. DNA of the CDR3: TGTGCCAGCAGCGTTGAACTAGCGGGGGGCAATGAGCAGTTCTTC.

The CDR3 is CASSLAGTLKETQYF. CDR3 DNA: TGTGCCAGCAGCTTGGCAGGGACCCTGAAAGAGACCCAGTACTTC. The chain has TRBV7-2 and TRBJ2-5; D is possibly TRBD1 or TRBD2 (5 bases each). V was pared by 3 bases and J by 3 bases, with 14 bases between. The germline gives CDR1 SGHTA, CDR2 FQGNSA. The CDR3 is 15 amino acids.

The V gene is TRBV4-1, the J gene TRBJ2-7; TRBD2 matches 8 bases. With 3 bases clipped from V and 2 bases from J, the junction kept 15 bases outside the gene matches. This CDR3 comprises 18 residues. CDR1 and CDR2 (germline): MGHRA, YSYEKL. This CDR3 is CASSHWGMGAGEPYEQYF. The CDR3 DNA is TGCGCCAGCAGCCACTGGGGGATGGGAGCGGGAGAACCCTACGAGCAGTACTTC.

J is TRBJ2-5 and V is TRBV9; 14 bases agree with TRBD2. Germline CDR1 is SGDLS and CDR2 is YYNGEE. The CDR3 loop spans 16 amino acids. V gave up 1 base and J gave up 4 bases; unmatched junction bases: 3. CDR3: CASSVRLAGGIETQYF. For the CDR3, the DNA is TGTGCCAGCAGCGTAAGACTAGCGGGGGGGATAGAGACCCAGTACTTC.

This sequence joins TRBV27 and TRBJ2-1; 12 bases are shared with TRBD2. CDR3 length: 15 amino acids. V was pared by 6 bases and J by 8 bases, with 8 bases of the junction left unmatched. Germline V gene data show CDR1 as MNHEY and CDR2 as SMNVEV (reference sequence). This chain's CDR3 is CASSRMTSGGYEQFF. CDR3 bases: TGTGCCAGCAGCCGAATGACTAGCGGGGGCTATGAGCAGTTCTTC.

V and J are TRBV7-9 and TRBJ1-1, with TRBD1 as a possible D gene (5 bases). Deletions cut 1 base from V and 11 bases from J, with 11 bases between. The CDR3 consists of 12 residues. CDR1 SEHNR and CDR2 FQNEAQ come from the germline V gene (reference sequence). The CDR3 sequence: CASSLGGRDAFF. The CDR3 DNA follows: TGTGCCAGCAGCTTAGGAGGAAGGGACGCTTTCTTT. The full variable domain, rest sourced from reference TRBV7-9 and TRBJ1-1, is DTGVSQNPRHKITKRGQNVTFRCDPISEHNRLYWYRQTLGQGPEFLTYFQNEAQLEKSRLLSDRFSAERPKGSFSTLEIQRTEQGDSAMYLCASSLGGRDAFFGQGTRLTVV.

This sequence joins TRBV18 and TRBJ2-3, with TRBD1 as a possible D gene (8 bases). Germline values: CDR1 KGHSH, CDR2 LQKENI. Trimming cost V 6 bases and J 5 bases, with 21 bases left between them. CDR3 size: 16 residues. DNA for the CDR3: TGTGCCAGCTCCCGAGGACAGGGAGGGTTGGGAGATACGCAGTATTTT. This gives the protein CASSRGQGGLGDTQYF.

The V and J genes are TRBV4-1 and TRBJ1-2; D uncertain. The CDR3 runs to 17 residues. Germline CDR1 and CDR2: MGHRA and YSYEKL. Trimming cost V 0 bases and J 6 bases, with 20 bases left between them. CDR3 in DNA: TGCGCCAGCAGCCAAGAAGGTGGCACGAGAGGCGGTCATGGCTACACCTTC. Protein sequence: CASSQEGGTRGGHGYTF.

V and J are TRBV30 and TRBJ1-2; a possible D gene is TRBD1 (5 bases). V was shortened by 0 bases and J by 4 bases, with 9 bases between the two germline ends. CDR3 length: 13 amino acids. Germline CDR1 is GTSNPN and CDR2 is SVGIG (reference sequence). In nucleotides, the CDR3 is TGTGCCTGGAGTGTACAGGCCCTCTATGGCTACACCTTC. It translates to CAWSVQALYGYTF.

The chain joins TRBV2 to TRBJ1-5; D perhaps matches TRBD1 (5 bases). Germline lookup yields CDR1 SNHLY and CDR2 FYNNEI. The CDR3 consists of 15 residues. Trimming cost V 3 bases and J 1 base, with 10 bases left between them. The CDR3 here is CASSEGQESNQPQHF. As DNA, the CDR3 is TGTGCCAGCAGTGAGGGGCAGGAGAGCAATCAGCCCCAGCATTTT.

The chain uses TRBV5-4 and TRBJ1-2; D unresolved. The CDR3 contains 15 residues. The germline CDR1 and CDR2 sequences are SGHNT and YYREEE (reference sequence). V was shortened by 4 bases and J by 4 bases, with 17 bases between the two germline ends. The CDR3 DNA reads as TGTGCCAGCAGCATAGGACCGACGGAACTCTATGGCTACACCTTC. Protein: CASSIGPTELYGYTF.

The V gene is TRBV7-3, the J gene TRBJ2-5; no clear D. CDR3 length: 14 amino acids. V was cut by 0 bases and J by 4 bases, with 9 bases left in between. Germline CDR1 and CDR2: SGHTA and FQGTGA. The CDR3 nucleotides read TGTGCCAGCAGCTTAACGGGCCAGCGAGAGACCCAGTACTTC. It encodes CASSLTGQRETQYF. Using reference TRBV7-3 and TRBJ2-5 for the parts outside the CDR3, the full variable domain is GAGVSQTPSNKVTEKGKYVELRCDPISGHTALYWYRQSLGQGPEFLIYFQGTGAADDSGLPNDRFFAVRPEGSVSTLKIQRTERGDSAVYLCASSLTGQRETQYFGPGTRLLVL.